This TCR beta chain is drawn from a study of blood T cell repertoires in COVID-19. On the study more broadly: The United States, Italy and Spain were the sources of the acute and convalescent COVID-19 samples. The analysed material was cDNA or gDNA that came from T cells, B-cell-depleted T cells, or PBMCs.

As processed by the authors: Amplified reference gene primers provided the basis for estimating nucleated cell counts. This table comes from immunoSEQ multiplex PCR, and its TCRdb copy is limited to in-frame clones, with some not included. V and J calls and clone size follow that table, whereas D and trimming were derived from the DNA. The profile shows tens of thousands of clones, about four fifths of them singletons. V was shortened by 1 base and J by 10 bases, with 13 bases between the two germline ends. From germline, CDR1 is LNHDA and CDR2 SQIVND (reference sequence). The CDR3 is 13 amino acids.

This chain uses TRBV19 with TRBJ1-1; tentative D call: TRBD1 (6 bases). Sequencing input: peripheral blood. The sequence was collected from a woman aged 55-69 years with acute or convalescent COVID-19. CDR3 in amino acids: CASSIVEGERAFF. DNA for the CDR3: TGTGCCAGTAGTATAGTCGAGGGGGAGAGAGCTTTCTTT.